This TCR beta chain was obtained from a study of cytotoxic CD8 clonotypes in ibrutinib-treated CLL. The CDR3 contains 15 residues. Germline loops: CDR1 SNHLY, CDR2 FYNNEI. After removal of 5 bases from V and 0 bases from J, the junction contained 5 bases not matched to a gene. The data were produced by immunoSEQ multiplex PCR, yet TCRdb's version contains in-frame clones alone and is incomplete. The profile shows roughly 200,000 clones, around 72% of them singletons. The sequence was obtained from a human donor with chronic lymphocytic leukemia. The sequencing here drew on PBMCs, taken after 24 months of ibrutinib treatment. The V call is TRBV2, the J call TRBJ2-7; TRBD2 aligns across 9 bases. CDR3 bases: TGTGCCAGCAGTCTCATAGCGGGAGTCTCCTACGAGCAGTACTTC. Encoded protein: CASSLIAGVSYEQYF.